Included here is one T cell receptor (beta chain) sequence, with context. As yet, its antigen is unknown. This record comes from a study of Graves' ophthalmopathy and Graves' hyperthyroidism. Findings and limits, study-wide: Sensitivity reached 85% to 90% and specificity about 81% for a 13-signature model separating ophthalmopathy from stable hyperthyroidism.

The study amplified TCR beta CDR3 regions using RNA transcripts. HTBI primers were used in a first-round RT-PCR, which preceded a second-round multiplex PCR. A single record per CDR3 protein comes from TCRdb applying MiXCR to the multiplex PCR reads. The sample lists over a million distinct CDR3 sequences; 35% to 45% were seen once. The sequenced material came from peripheral blood or thyroid tissue (not recorded which). The receptor was derived from an adult man with Graves' hyperthyroidism.

The CDR3, as DNA: TGCAGTGCTAGACGCCAGGGGGTAGACACCGGGGAGCTGTTTTTT. This encodes CSARRQGVDTGELFF. The chain has TRBV20-1 and TRBJ2-2; 7 bases are a match to TRBD1. V lost 2 bases and J lost 3; bases outside the gene matches: 6. CDR1 and CDR2 (germline): DFQATT, SNEGSKA (reference sequence). The CDR3 sequence is 15 residues long.